This T cell receptor (beta chain) came from a study of blood T cell repertoires in COVID-19 (dated by TCRdb to 2020 to 2022). About the investigation overall: Collaborator samples came from the United States, Italy and Spain and covered acute and convalescent phases of COVID-19. Sample metadata almost always included a de-identified subject ID, COVID-19 status, age in years and sex. Subjects who had been exposed to COVID-19, were actively infected with it, or had recovered from it provided the deeply sampled blood TCRbeta repertoires that made up the dataset. The prospective study material was composed of cDNA or gDNA derived from T cells, B-cell-depleted T cells, or PBMCs. Where available, HLA class I and class II types were obtained from metadata supplied by the sample provider rather than from assay-based typing. A freely available public database, intended as a resource for researchers studying the immune response to SARS-CoV-2, is where the repertoires were released. Samples were obtained from the ongoing ImmuneRACE study (first 160 participants) and from 1,254 subjects provided by 6 global collaborators.

In the case of this clone: The antigen this receptor binds is unknown. No quality values exist for individual bases; no much larger clone is one base distant.

TCRbeta CDR3 regions were amplified from genomic DNA using the immunoSEQ Assay, a bias-controlled multiplex PCR. From the authors' description of their analysis: Nucleated cell counts per sample were estimated from amplification of reference gene primers within the assay. To quantify the absolute abundance of each unique TCRbeta CDR3 rearrangement, sequence reads were collapsed and filtered. For each sample, productive Simpson clonality was calculated as the square root of Simpson's diversity index across productive rearrangements. TCRdb obtained this table from immuneACCESS and retained in-frame rearrangements with V and J assigned. These tables miss some clones; where compared with another copy, unresolved V genes account for less than half of the shortfall, and the remainder is unexplained. V, J and clone size derive from that table, while D and trimming were established from the DNA sequence. The table for this sample lists roughly 410,000 clones; roughly 90% of them were counted only once. In total, the top ten clones hold under 2% of the sample.

Spanning cysteine to phenylalanine, the CDR3 consists of 15 amino acids. Of all the DNA, just the CDR3 is kept, 45 bases in frame from base 1. Relative to germline, V is 6 bases shorter and J is 3 bases shorter, with 15 bases between their ends. CDR1 and CDR2 (LNHDA, SQIVND) derive from the germline V gene (reference sequence). General study outcomes and caveats: The amount of clinical and demographic metadata varied by source and participant and was provided uncurated.

At one collaborating source in Seattle, patients were enrolled during active infection and were followed longitudinally through the course of disease. Each collaborating institution followed its own protocols to collect whole blood in K2EDTA tubes. For TCRbeta analysis, collaborator samples were shipped as frozen whole blood, as isolated PBMCs, or as DNA extracted from either sample type. Sequenced: peripheral blood. The TCR was taken from a woman between 35 and 50 years old with COVID-19, enrolled during active disease. The sequence links TRBV19 to TRBJ1-5; TRBD1 is possibly the D segment (5 matching bases). The DNA sequence is TGTGCCAGTAGCTCCTCAGGGATTCCCAATCAGCCCCAGCATTTT. The resulting protein is CASSSSGIPNQPQHF.